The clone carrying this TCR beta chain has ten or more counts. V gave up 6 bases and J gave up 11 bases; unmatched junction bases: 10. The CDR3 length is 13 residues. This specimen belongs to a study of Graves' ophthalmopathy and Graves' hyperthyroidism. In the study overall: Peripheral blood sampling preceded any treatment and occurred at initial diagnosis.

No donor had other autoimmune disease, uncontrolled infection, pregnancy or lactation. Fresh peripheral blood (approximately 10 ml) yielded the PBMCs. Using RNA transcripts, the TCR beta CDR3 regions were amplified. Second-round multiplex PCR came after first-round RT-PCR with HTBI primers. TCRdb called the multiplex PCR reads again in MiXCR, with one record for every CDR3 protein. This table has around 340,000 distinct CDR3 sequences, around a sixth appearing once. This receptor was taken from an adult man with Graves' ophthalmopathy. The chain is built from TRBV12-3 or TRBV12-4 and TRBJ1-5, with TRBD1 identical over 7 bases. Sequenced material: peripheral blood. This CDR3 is CASRSLRDSTQHF. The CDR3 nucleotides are TGTGCCAGCAGATCCCTGAGGGACAGCACCCAGCATTTT.